Included here is one T cell receptor (beta chain) sequence, with context. Its antigen is unknown. These data originate in a study of shared clonotypes between healthy human individuals. The study, taken as a whole, reports: Researchers sampled blood only, noting tissue repertoires likely differ. Naive CD4 clonotypes were shared across a handful of donors at about 5%.

CDR1 and CDR2 from the germline V gene are DFQATT and SNEGSKA (reference sequence). V was trimmed by 6 bases and J by 6 bases, leaving 12 bases between them. This CDR3 spans 11 amino acids. Some clones are missing from TCRdb's copy, which holds only in-frame ones; the method was immunoSEQ multiplex PCR. The data hold roughly 2 million clones, with about 94% observed a single time. The source of this sequence is a man between 18 and 29 years old in good health. The gene calls are TRBV20-1 and TRBJ2-7; a possible D gene is TRBD2 (6 bases). The sample taken for sequencing was naive CD4+ T cells sorted from blood. The sample's subset: CD45RA+ positively selected. The CDR3 reads CSAPRLGEQYF. The CDR3 coding sequence is TGCAGTGCCCCACGACTAGGCGAGCAGTACTTC.